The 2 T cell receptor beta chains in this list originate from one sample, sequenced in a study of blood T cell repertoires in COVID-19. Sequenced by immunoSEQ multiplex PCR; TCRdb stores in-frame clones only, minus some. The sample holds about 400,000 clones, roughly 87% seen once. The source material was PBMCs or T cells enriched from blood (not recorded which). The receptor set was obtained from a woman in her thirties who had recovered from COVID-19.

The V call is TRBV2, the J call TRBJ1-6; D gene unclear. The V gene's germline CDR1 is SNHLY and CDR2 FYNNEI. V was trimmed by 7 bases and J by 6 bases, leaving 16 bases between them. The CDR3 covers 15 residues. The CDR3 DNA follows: TGTGCCAGCAAATATCAAACAACGGGTAATTCACCCCTCCACTTT. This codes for CASKYQTTGNSPLHF.

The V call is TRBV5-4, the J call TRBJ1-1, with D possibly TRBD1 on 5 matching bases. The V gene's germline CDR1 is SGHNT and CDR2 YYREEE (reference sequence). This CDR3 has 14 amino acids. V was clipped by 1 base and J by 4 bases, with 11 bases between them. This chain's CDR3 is CASSLPGSRTEAFF. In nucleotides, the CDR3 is TGTGCCAGCAGCTTGCCAGGGTCGCGCACTGAAGCTTTCTTT.